This TCR beta chain is from a study of cytomegalovirus exposure and HLA in healthy donors. This PCR relied on a set of 60 Vbeta primers and 13 Jbeta primers. Sequencing was performed with immunoSEQ multiplex PCR; in TCRdb, only in-frame clones are kept and a portion is missing. The sample lists some 110,000 clones; almost 70% were seen once. The donors gave bone marrow, and they were healthy. Sequenced input: PBMCs. The sequence was obtained from a man between 25 and 39 years old in good health and CMV-seronegative.

CDR3: CASSAGGPMGAGAYEQFF. CDR3 DNA sequence: TGTGCCAGCAGCGCAGGGGGGCCCATGGGAGCGGGAGCCTATGAGCAGTTCTTC. This rearrangement joins TRBV9 to TRBJ2-1; maybe TRBD2 (8 bases). Trimming cost V 3 bases and J 8 bases, with 27 bases left between them. Germline V lookup: CDR1 SGDLS, CDR2 YYNGEE. There are 18 residues in the CDR3.